This T cell receptor beta chain was sequenced during a study of technical replicates of blood from a handful of donors. Sequencing was performed with immunoSEQ multiplex PCR; in TCRdb, only in-frame clones are kept and a portion is missing. The sample has about 81,000 clones; 90% to 97% are singletons. There are 15 residues in the CDR3. The V gene end was trimmed by 5 bases and the J gene end by 5 bases; junction bases not matched to a gene: 11. CDR1 is LNHDA, CDR2 SQIVND, per germline (reference sequence). V gene TRBV19 combines with J gene TRBJ2-5, with 7 bases lining up with TRBD2. The clonotype comes from a human donor in good health. Sequencing was carried out using T cells isolated from PBMCs. The CDR3 loop reads CASSSLVAGEETQYF. CDR3 DNA: TGTGCCAGTAGTTCCCTAGTGGCGGGAGAGGAGACCCAGTACTTC.